The present T cell receptor beta chain was sequenced within a study of blood T cells in healthy people across ages. Study-level findings and limits: Correlation between TCR beta diversity and naive T cell percentage was strong. The fall in TCR beta diversity per million T cells was roughly linear with age. PBMCs were not sorted, which prevented a conclusive comparison of naive versus antigen-experienced cells.

Samples each yielded at least 5 micrograms of total RNA. This CDR3 is built from 17 residues. CDR1 is MNHNS, CDR2 SASEGT, per germline. Losses at the gene ends were 6 bases for V and 8 bases for J; bases not matched to a gene: 16. This clonotype was recorded a few times. Its target is unknown. With a J-beta primer mix and a sample-barcoded 5' primer, a second PCR ran about 7 to 12 cycles. MiXCR, run by TCRdb on the 5' RACE reads, gives a single entry per CDR3 protein. The sample carries roughly 800,000 distinct CDR3 sequences, roughly 50% recorded once. The chain couples TRBV6-1 to TRBJ2-1; 10 bases are shared with TRBD2. Sequencing used blood. This receptor was obtained from a man aged 25-45 years in good health. As DNA, the CDR3 is TGTGCCAGCAGCCCCTTACGATCTAGCGGGAGAGGTGATGAGCAGTTCTTC. Translating it yields CASSPLRSSGRGDEQFF.